This T cell receptor beta chain was identified in a study of Tregs in tolerant kidney transplant recipients. Findings and limits, study-wide: Expanding Tregs on activated donor B cells appeared to best identify donor-specific TCRbeta clones.

With regard to this clone: Its antigen is unknown.

CD4+CD25+CD127- Tregs, CD4+CD25- non-Tregs, CD4 and CD8 cells were sorted. An overnight rest at 37°C with around 200 IU/ml IL-2 preceded regulatory T cell sorting from thawed PBMCs. Profiled with immunoSEQ multiplex PCR; TCRdb holds only in-frame clones, not every one. The table has about 46,000 clones, more than 80% seen once; the top ten hold about 0.74%. CDR3 length equals 16 residues. V was cut by 4 bases and J by 4 bases, with 16 bases left in between. Germline values: CDR1 LNHNV, CDR2 YYDKDF (reference sequence). The TCR was taken from a human donor in good health. V usage is TRBV15 and J usage is TRBJ1-4; possible D gene TRBD1, 6 bases. The source material was Tregs from blood. The CDR3 region has the DNA TGTGCCACCAGCACCTCCTTTGGGGGCCGTAATGAAAAACTGTTTTTT. This sequence encodes CATSTSFGGRNEKLFF.